This T cell receptor (beta chain) was captured in a study of early T cells in non-severe SARS-CoV-2 infection. TCRdb re-derived calls from the 5' RACE reads in MiXCR, one entry per CDR3 protein. The profile shows around 27,000 distinct CDR3 sequences, about 3.9% of them singletons. With 6 bases removed from V and 0 bases from J, the gap between germline ends came to 4 bases. Germline CDR1 is WSHSY and CDR2 is SAAADI. The CDR3 has 12 residues. There are many counts of this clonotype. Sequenced input: whole blood. The rearrangement joins TRBV10-2 to TRBJ2-3; no clear D. This clonotype was obtained from an adult who was a healthcare worker with PCR-confirmed SARS-CoV-2 infection or an uninfected control (not recorded which). The CDR3 here is CASSFSTDTQYF. As DNA, the CDR3 is TGCGCCAGCAGCTTTAGCACAGATACGCAGTATTTT.